The rows below give T cell receptor beta chains drawn from one sample of a study of tissue T cells after allogeneic stem cell transplantation. TCRdb keeps only in-frame clones here, not all; method: immunoSEQ multiplex PCR. The sample has under 7,500 clones; under 75% are singletons. The source material was duodenum tissue, sampled at autopsy. These receptors originate from an older female donor with lung cancer. Each CDR3 is given with its conserved first and last residue. The order of the fields is clone size, J gene, D gene, V gene, CDR3 DNA, CDR3 protein. A D gene is named only where the DNA matches it firmly. Clone size is stated in some rows and not others, as once, few, many or a class when expanded.

size: few; J: TRBJ2-1; D: TRBD2; V: TRBV19; DNA: TGTGCCTCACTAGCGGGGCCGGGGGGCAATGAGCAGTTCTTC; CDR3: CASLAGPGGNEQFF
size: few; J: TRBJ2-3; D: TRBD1; V: TRBV3-1/TRBV3-2; DNA: TGTGCCAGCAGTAAACAAACAGGGGGCGATACGCAGTATTTT; CDR3: CASSKQTGGDTQYF
size: few; J: TRBJ2-5; D: .; V: TRBV2; DNA: TGTGCCAGCAGGAACCAAGAGACCCAGTACTTC; CDR3: CASRNQETQYF
size: .; J: TRBJ1-1; D: .; V: TRBV19; DNA: TGTGCCAGTATAAAGGGGAGAGAAGCTTTCTTT; CDR3: CASIKGREAFF
size: .; J: TRBJ1-2; D: .; V: TRBV30; DNA: TGTGCCTGGAGCGCTCGGGTCGGCTACACCTTC; CDR3: CAWSARVGYTF
size: .; J: TRBJ2-3; D: .; V: TRBV19; DNA: TGTGCCAGTAGTAGAGGGTTGGAGGGAGATACGCAGTATTTT; CDR3: CASSRGLEGDTQYF
size: .; J: TRBJ2-3; D: TRBD2; V: TRBV18; DNA: TGTGCCAGCTCCCAGTCCAGCGGGGGTGCAGATACGCAGTATTTT; CDR3: CASSQSSGGADTQYF
size: .; J: TRBJ1-1; D: .; V: TRBV7-8; DNA: TGTGCCAGCAGCTTACAGGAGAACACTGAAGCTTTCTTT; CDR3: CASSLQENTEAFF
size: .; J: TRBJ2-1; D: TRBD2; V: TRBV9; DNA: TGTGCCAGCAGCGTAGACAGCGGGAGGTACAATGAGCAGTTCTTC; CDR3: CASSVDSGRYNEQFF
size: .; J: TRBJ2-7; D: .; V: TRBV6-4; DNA: TGTGCCAGCCGCGTCCATACCGGGACTTCGATTTCCTACGAGCAGTACTTC; CDR3: CASRVHTGTSISYEQYF
size: .; J: TRBJ1-3; D: .; V: TRBV6-5; DNA: TGTGCCAGCAGGACCGGACCGACGTCTGGAAACACCATATATTTT; CDR3: CASRTGPTSGNTIYF
size: .; J: TRBJ2-5; D: TRBD1; V: TRBV29-1; DNA: TGCAGCGTGGACAGGGGACGAGAGACCCAGTACTTC; CDR3: CSVDRGRETQYF
size: .; J: TRBJ1-1; D: .; V: TRBV5-4; DNA: TGTGCCAGCAGCCCGGGATCCCAGACTTACACTGAAGCTTTCTTT; CDR3: CASSPGSQTYTEAFF
size: .; J: TRBJ1-1; D: .; V: TRBV12-3/TRBV12-4; DNA: TGTGCCAGCAGTTTCCGGGTCACTGAAGCTTTCTTT; CDR3: CASSFRVTEAFF
size: .; J: TRBJ2-3; D: TRBD2; V: TRBV18; DNA: TGTGCCAGCTCACCACAGCCCCCTAGCGGGAGGGCCGGCGGCACAGATACGCAGTATTTT; CDR3: CASSPQPPSGRAGGTDTQYF
size: .; J: TRBJ2-5; D: TRBD1; V: TRBV7-8; DNA: TGTGCCAGCAGACCATCCGGGACAGGGAACGACCAAATCCAAGAGACCCAGTACTTC; CDR3: CASRPSGTGNDQIQETQYF
size: .; J: TRBJ1-1; D: .; V: TRBV24-1; DNA: TGTGCCACCCGATCAGGGAGCGGGAACACTGAAGCTTTCTTT; CDR3: CATRSGSGNTEAFF
size: .; J: TRBJ2-5; D: .; V: TRBV11-3; DNA: TGTGCCAGCTATCGGGAGACCCAGTACTTC; CDR3: CASYRETQYF
size: .; J: TRBJ1-6; D: .; V: TRBV7-2; DNA: TGTGCCAGCAGCGAGACGGGCGGGACACCCCTCCACTTT; CDR3: CASSETGGTPLHF
size: .; J: TRBJ2-1; D: .; V: TRBV2; DNA: TGTGCCAGCCGGCGTGGGGGGGGCATCATAAATGAGCAGTTCTTC; CDR3: CASRRGGGIINEQFF
size: few; J: TRBJ1-1; D: .; V: TRBV7-3; DNA: TGTGCCAGCAGCTTAACCCCGGGGGATAACACTGAAGCTTTCTTT; CDR3: CASSLTPGDNTEAFF
size: .; J: TRBJ2-5; D: .; V: TRBV6-2/TRBV6-3; DNA: TGTGCCAGCAGTTTGATGGGGACCCAGTACTTC; CDR3: CASSLMGTQYF
size: few; J: TRBJ1-3; D: .; V: TRBV11-2; DNA: TGTGCCAGCAGCCTTACGATTAGGGGGACGGGGAAAAACACCATATATTTT; CDR3: CASSLTIRGTGKNTIYF
size: once; J: TRBJ2-3; D: .; V: TRBV11-2; DNA: TGTGCCAGCAGCTTAGTTCCCGGAGGCCTCACGGATACGCAGTATTTT; CDR3: CASSLVPGGLTDTQYF
size: .; J: TRBJ2-5; D: TRBD2; V: TRBV7-2; DNA: TGTGCCAGCAGCTCGCAACCACCCCGACTAGCGGGGTTTGAGACCCAGTACTTC; CDR3: CASSSQPPRLAGFETQYF
size: .; J: TRBJ1-1; D: .; V: TRBV10-3; DNA: TGTGCCATCAGCGAAGGGCGGAAAAACACTGAAGCTTTCTTT; CDR3: CAISEGRKNTEAFF
size: few; J: TRBJ2-7; D: .; V: TRBV9; DNA: TGTGCCAGCAGCCCCAGGAGGGCGAACAACTACGAGCAGTACTTC; CDR3: CASSPRRANNYEQYF